A selection of T cell receptor beta chains follows, all from one sample in a study of graft-versus-host responses after intestinal transplantation. Clones were sequenced by immunoSEQ multiplex PCR, and TCRdb holds only the in-frame ones, with some missing. The sample consists of some 90,000 clones, about 89% of them appearing once. These receptors have no known antigen. The material was unstimulated CD8+ T cells sorted from spleen or lymph node cells, obtained before intestinal transplant. The source of these receptors is a human donor who received an intestinal transplant. CDR3s include the opening cysteine and the closing phenylalanine or tryptophan. The D gene is left open where the match is weak. The size of a clone is reported for some rows only, either as once, few or many, or as a class for expanded clones.

v_gene	j_gene	abundance	d_gene	CDR3nt	CDR3aa
TRBV14	TRBJ2-7	.	TRBD1	TGTGCCAGCAGCGAACCATCATTAGACCGGGACAGGGGCACCTACGAGCAGTACTTC	CASSEPSLDRDRGTYEQYF
TRBV11-2	TRBJ2-7	.	.	TGTGCCAGCAGCTTATCGGACTTTACCCAGGATTTGGCGTTCTACGAGCAGTACTTC	CASSLSDFTQDLAFYEQYF
TRBV4-1	TRBJ1-3	.	.	TGCGCCAGCAGCCATCCTAAAACGGGGGGTCGGGATGGAAACACCATATATTTT	CASSHPKTGGRDGNTIYF
TRBV6-5	TRBJ1-5	once	.	TGTGCCAGCAGACAGGGACAAAAGCCCCAGCATTTT	CASRQGQKPQHF
TRBV4-1	TRBJ1-6	.	.	TGCGCCAGCAGCCAAGAGGGGGCTGGTTCACCCCTCCACTTT	CASSQEGAGSPLHF
TRBV4-1	TRBJ2-2	.	TRBD1	TGCGCCAGCAGCCAAGACTGGGACAGGGGGCGCGTGGTGGGGGAGCTGTTTTTT	CASSQDWDRGRVVGELFF
TRBV7-6	TRBJ2-7	.	TRBD1	TGTGCCAGCAGCTTAGACGAAACAGGGGAAGGCCGGGACGAGCAGTACTTC	CASSLDETGEGRDEQYF
TRBV12-5	TRBJ2-7	.	.	TGTGCTAGTGGTTTGGTTTCTGAGCCGAATTACGAGCAGTACTTC	CASGLVSEPNYEQYF
TRBV6-1	TRBJ1-2	.	.	TGTGCCAGCAGCCCCACCCAGGACGAGTATGGCTACACCTTC	CASSPTQDEYGYTF
TRBV5-5	TRBJ1-5	.	.	TGTGCCAGCAGCAGCACACATAATCAGCCCCAGCATTTT	CASSSTHNQPQHF
TRBV15	TRBJ1-3	.	.	TGTGCCACCAGCAGAGATGCGGGGGCTGGAAACACCATATATTTT	CATSRDAGAGNTIYF
TRBV7-9	TRBJ2-5	.	TRBD2	TGTGCCAGCAGCTACCCGGCTAGCGGGGGGGGGCTGGCAGAGACCCAGTACTTC	CASSYPASGGGLAETQYF
TRBV29-1	TRBJ2-3	.	.	TGCAGCGTTGATTACTCTGCGGACGGTGTGTATTTT	CSVDYSADGVYF
TRBV4-2	TRBJ2-7	.	.	TGTGCCAGCAGAGTCTCTCACGGGGGCCAGGCCTACGAGCAGTACTTC	CASRVSHGGQAYEQYF
TRBV20-1	TRBJ2-7	.	.	TGCAGTGCTAAAGACGGGAACGAGCAGTACTTC	CSAKDGNEQYF
TRBV7-9	TRBJ2-3	.	.	TGTGCCAGCAGCCCAGTGGCGGGCTCTAGCACAGATACGCAGTATTTT	CASSPVAGSSTDTQYF
TRBV23-1	TRBJ2-5	.	TRBD1	TGCGCCAGCAGTTACAGGGGTGGGGAGACCCAGTACTTC	CASSYRGGETQYF
TRBV11-2	TRBJ1-5	.	.	TGTGCCAGCACCCCGGGGGACAATCAGCCCCAGCATTTT	CASTPGDNQPQHF
TRBV9	TRBJ2-1	.	TRBD2	TGTGCCAGCAGCGTCGGCGGGAGAATATATGAGCAGTTCTTC	CASSVGGRIYEQFF
TRBV2	TRBJ2-7	few	TRBD1	TGTGCCAGCAGTGAGGTGACAGGGGGCTACGAGCAGTACTTC	CASSEVTGGYEQYF
TRBV30	TRBJ2-3	.	TRBD1	TGTGCCTGGGGACAGGGGGCAAATACGCAGTATTTT	CAWGQGANTQYF
TRBV6-1	TRBJ2-5	medium-sized	TRBD2	TGTGCCAGCAGTGCCGATTCCGGGGGGGCAGAGACCCAGTACTTC	CASSADSGGAETQYF
TRBV4-1	TRBJ2-7	once	TRBD1	TGCGCCAGCAGCCAGCCCGGGACAGGGGCCTACGAGCAGTACTTC	CASSQPGTGAYEQYF
TRBV19	TRBJ2-5	.	.	TGTGCCAGTAGTATAGTGGTTCAAGAGACCCAGTACTTC	CASSIVVQETQYF
TRBV2	TRBJ1-2	few	.	TGTGCCATGCACGAAGGCTATGGCTACACCTTC	CAMHEGYGYTF
TRBV13	TRBJ2-7	.	.	TGTGCCAGCAGCTTGGGCTCCTACGAGCAGTACTTC	CASSLGSYEQYF
TRBV5-1	TRBJ2-3	.	TRBD2	TGCGCCAGCAGCGGACTAGCGGGGAACGCAGATACGCAGTATTTT	CASSGLAGNADTQYF
TRBV19	TRBJ1-5	.	.	TGTGCCAGTAGTATATGGGGAACTAGCAATCAGCCCCAGCATTTT	CASSIWGTSNQPQHF
TRBV4-2	TRBJ2-7	.	.	TGTGCCAGCAGCCAAGAGGTGAGGGGGGACTACGAGCAGTACTTC	CASSQEVRGDYEQYF
TRBV7-6	TRBJ1-1	.	TRBD1	TGTGCCAGCAGTAGGGACAGCCCGAACACTGAAGCTTTCTTT	CASSRDSPNTEAFF
TRBV6-5	TRBJ2-3	once	.	TGTGCCAGCAGCTGGGGGATTACGCAGTATTTT	CASSWGITQYF
TRBV19	TRBJ2-3	.	TRBD1	TGTGCCAGTAGCTCCGGGACAGGTTATAGCACAGATACGCAGTATTTT	CASSSGTGYSTDTQYF
TRBV6-5	TRBJ1-1	.	.	TGTGCCAGCAGTTACGGGGGGGTCACTGAAGCTTTCTTT	CASSYGGVTEAFF
TRBV28	TRBJ1-5	once	.	TGTGCCAGCTCTGGGGATAAGCGTCTGGGGAATCAGCCCCAGCATTTT	CASSGDKRLGNQPQHF
TRBV10-2	TRBJ2-5	once	.	TGCGCCAGCAGGGGAGAGACCCAGTACTTC	CASRGETQYF
TRBV13	TRBJ1-1	.	.	TGTGCCAGCAGCTTAGAAGTCTGGGGGATGGGGGGAGGCACTGAAGCTTTCTTT	CASSLEVWGMGGGTEAFF
TRBV5-6	TRBJ1-5	.	.	TGTGCCAGCAGCTTGGGGGGTGGGCAGCCCCAGCATTTT	CASSLGGGQPQHF
TRBV27	TRBJ2-7	.	TRBD2	TGTGCCAGCAGCCCGGGGGGAGGCAACGAGCAGTACTTC	CASSPGGGNEQYF
TRBV10-3	TRBJ1-1	.	.	TGTGCCATCAGTGAGTCGTTGTGGACTGAAGCTTTCTTT	CAISESLWTEAFF
TRBV4-1	TRBJ2-7	.	TRBD2	TGCGCCAGCAGCCAGGGACTAGCGGGAGCCTACGAGCAGTACTTC	CASSQGLAGAYEQYF
TRBV7-3	TRBJ1-1	.	.	TGTGCCAGCAGCGCCAGTGGGACGGAGAACACTGAAGCTTTCTTT	CASSASGTENTEAFF
TRBV11-2	TRBJ1-3	.	.	TGTGCCAGCAGCTCACTCGGGCGGGCAGACGACTCTGGAAACACCATATATTTT	CASSSLGRADDSGNTIYF
TRBV28	TRBJ2-7	.	TRBD2	TGTGCCAGCAGTTTAAGACTAGCCCGAGTTGGCGAGCAGTACTTC	CASSLRLARVGEQYF
TRBV10-2	TRBJ1-2	.	.	TGCGCCAGCAGTGAGGGCGGTTCTGGCTACACCTTC	CASSEGGSGYTF